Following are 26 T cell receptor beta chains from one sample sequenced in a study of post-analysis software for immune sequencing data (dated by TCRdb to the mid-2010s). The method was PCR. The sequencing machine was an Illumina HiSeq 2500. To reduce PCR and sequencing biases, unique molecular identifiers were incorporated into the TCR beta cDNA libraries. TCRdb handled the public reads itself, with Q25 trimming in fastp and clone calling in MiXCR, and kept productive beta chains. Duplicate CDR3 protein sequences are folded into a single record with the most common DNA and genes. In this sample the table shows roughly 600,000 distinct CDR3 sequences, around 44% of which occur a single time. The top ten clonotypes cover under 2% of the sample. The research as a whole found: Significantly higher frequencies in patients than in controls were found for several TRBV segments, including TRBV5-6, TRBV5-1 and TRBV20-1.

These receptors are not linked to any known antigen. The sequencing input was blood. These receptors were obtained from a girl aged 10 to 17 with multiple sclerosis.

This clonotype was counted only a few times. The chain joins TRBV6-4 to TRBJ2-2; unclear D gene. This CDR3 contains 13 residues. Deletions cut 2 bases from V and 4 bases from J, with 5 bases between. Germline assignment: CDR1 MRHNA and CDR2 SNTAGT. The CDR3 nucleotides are TGTGCCAGCAGTGACGGGGTCACCGGGGAGCTGTTTTTT. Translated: CASSDGVTGELFF.

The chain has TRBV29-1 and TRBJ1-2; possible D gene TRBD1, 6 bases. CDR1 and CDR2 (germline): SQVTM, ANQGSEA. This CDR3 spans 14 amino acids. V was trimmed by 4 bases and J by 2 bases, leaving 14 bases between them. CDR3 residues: CSVGGLGGNYGYTF. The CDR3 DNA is TGCAGCGTTGGGGGGCTGGGGGGGAACTATGGCTACACCTTC.

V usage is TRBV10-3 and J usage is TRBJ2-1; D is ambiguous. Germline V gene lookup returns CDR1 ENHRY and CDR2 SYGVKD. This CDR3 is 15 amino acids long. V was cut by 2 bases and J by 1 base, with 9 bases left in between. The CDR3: CAISEEGLSYNEQFF. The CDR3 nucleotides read TGTGCCATCAGTGAGGAAGGGCTATCCTACAATGAGCAGTTCTTC.

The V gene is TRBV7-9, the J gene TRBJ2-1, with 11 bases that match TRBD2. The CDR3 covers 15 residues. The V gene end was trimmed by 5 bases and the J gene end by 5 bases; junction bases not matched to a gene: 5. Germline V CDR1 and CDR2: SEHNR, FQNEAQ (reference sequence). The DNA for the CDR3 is TGTGCCAGCAGCCCTGGACTAGCGGGCAACAATGAGCAGTTCTTC. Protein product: CASSPGLAGNNEQFF. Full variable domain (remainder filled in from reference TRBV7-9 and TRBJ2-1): DTGVSQNPRHKITKRGQNVTFRCDPISEHNRLYWYRQTLGQGPEFLTYFQNEAQLEKSRLLSDRFSAERPKGSFSTLEIQRTEQGDSAMYLCASSPGLAGNNEQFFGPGTRLTVL.

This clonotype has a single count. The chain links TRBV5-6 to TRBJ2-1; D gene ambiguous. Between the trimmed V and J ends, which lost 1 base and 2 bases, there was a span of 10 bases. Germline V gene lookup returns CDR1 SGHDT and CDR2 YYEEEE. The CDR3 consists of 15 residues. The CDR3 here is CASSLFSVAYNEQFF. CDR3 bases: TGTGCCAGCAGCTTGTTCAGCGTAGCCTACAATGAGCAGTTCTTC.

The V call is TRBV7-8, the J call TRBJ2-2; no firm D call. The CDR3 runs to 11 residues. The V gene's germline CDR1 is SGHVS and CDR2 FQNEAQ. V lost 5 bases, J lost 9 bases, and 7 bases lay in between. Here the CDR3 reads CASSPQRELFF. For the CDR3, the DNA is TGTGCCAGCAGCCCTCAAAGGGAGCTGTTTTTT.

The CDR3 coding sequence is TGTGCCAGCAGAGGAGCCGTCACTGAAGCTTTCTTT. The encoded protein is CASRGAVTEAFF. This chain connects TRBV6-5 to TRBJ1-1; no definite D call. Germline V gene data show CDR1 as MNHEY and CDR2 as SVGAGI. V was cut by 6 bases and J by 4 bases, with 9 bases left in between. This CDR3 has 12 amino acids.

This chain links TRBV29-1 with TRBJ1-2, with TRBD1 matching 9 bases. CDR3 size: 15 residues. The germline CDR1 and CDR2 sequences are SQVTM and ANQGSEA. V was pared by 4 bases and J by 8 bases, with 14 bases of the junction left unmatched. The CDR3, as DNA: TGCAGCGTTGTAGGGGGACAGGGAAACCAGGAGGGCTACACCTTC. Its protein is CSVVGGQGNQEGYTF.

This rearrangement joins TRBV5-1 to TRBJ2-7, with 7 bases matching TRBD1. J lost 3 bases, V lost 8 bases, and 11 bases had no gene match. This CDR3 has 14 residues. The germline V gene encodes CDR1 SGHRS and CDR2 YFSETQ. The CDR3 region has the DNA TGCGCCAGTGCCCCAGGGGGAAGCTACTACGAGCAGTACTTC. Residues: CASAPGGSYYEQYF.

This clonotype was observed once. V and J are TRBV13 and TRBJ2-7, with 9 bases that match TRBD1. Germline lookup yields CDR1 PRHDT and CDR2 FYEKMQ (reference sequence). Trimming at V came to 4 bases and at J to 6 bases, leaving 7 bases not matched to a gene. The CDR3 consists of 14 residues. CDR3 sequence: CASSWGQGSFEQYF. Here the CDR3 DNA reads TGTGCCAGCAGCTGGGGACAGGGCAGCTTCGAGCAGTACTTC.

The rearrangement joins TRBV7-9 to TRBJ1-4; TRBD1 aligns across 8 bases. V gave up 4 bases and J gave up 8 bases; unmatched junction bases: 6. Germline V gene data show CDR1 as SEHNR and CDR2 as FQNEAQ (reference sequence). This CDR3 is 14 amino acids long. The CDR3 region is CASSSGQGPEKLFF. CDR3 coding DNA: TGTGCCAGCAGCTCAGGACAGGGCCCCGAAAAACTGTTTTTT.

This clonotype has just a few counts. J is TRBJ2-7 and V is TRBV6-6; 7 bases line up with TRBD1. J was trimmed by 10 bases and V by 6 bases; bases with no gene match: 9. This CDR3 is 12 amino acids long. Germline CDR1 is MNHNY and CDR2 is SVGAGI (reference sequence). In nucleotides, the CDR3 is TGTGCCAGCAGCCATTCGAGGGGGCTTCAGTACTTC. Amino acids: CASSHSRGLQYF.

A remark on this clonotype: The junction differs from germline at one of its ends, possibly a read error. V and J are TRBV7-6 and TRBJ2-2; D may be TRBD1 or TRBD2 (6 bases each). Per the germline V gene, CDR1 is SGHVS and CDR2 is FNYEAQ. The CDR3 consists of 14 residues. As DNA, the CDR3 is TGTGTCAGCAGCTTAAGGGGGGACACCGGGGAGCTGTTTTTT. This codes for CVSSLRGDTGELFF.

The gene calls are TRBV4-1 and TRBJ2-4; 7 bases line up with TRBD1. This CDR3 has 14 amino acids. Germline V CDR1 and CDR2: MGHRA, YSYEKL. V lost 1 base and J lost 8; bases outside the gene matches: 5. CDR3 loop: CASSQGGGADIQYF. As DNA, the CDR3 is TGCGCCAGCAGCCAAGGAGGGGGCGCGGACATTCAGTACTTC.

CDR3 sequence (DNA): TGCGCCAGCAGCCGCACAGGGGGCATCGCTGAAGCTTTCTTT. Translating gives CASSRTGGIAEAFF. V is TRBV4-1 and J is TRBJ1-1; 9 nucleotides match TRBD1. The CDR3 is 14 amino acids. The junction had 6 bases not matched to a gene; V was cut back by 4 bases and J by 6 bases. Germline V gene lookup returns CDR1 MGHRA and CDR2 YSYEKL.

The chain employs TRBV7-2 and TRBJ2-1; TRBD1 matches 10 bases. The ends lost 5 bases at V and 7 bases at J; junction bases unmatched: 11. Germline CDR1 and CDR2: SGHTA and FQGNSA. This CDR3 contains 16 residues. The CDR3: CASSRDGTGDGNEQFF. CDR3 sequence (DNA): TGTGCCAGCAGCCGCGATGGGACAGGGGACGGGAATGAGCAGTTCTTC.

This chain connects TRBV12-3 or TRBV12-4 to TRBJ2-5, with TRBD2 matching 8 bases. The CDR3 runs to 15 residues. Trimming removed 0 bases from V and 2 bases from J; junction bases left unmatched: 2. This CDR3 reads CASSLAPGGQETQYF. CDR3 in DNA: TGTGCCAGCAGTTTAGCCCCGGGGGGGCAAGAGACCCAGTACTTC.

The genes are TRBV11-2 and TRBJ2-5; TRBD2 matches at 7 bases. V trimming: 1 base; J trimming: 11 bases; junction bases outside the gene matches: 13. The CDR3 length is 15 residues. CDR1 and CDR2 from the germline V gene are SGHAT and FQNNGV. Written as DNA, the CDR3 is TGTGCCAGCAGCTTAGTAGGACTAGACGGGAATGAGCAGTACTTC. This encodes CASSLVGLDGNEQYF.

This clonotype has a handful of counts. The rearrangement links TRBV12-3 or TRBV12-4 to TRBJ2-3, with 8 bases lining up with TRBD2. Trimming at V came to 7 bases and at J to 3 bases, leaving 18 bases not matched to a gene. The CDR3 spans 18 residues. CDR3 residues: CASTGFAGGLDGTDTQYF. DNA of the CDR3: TGTGCCAGCACGGGATTTGCGGGAGGCCTCGATGGGACAGATACGCAGTATTTT.

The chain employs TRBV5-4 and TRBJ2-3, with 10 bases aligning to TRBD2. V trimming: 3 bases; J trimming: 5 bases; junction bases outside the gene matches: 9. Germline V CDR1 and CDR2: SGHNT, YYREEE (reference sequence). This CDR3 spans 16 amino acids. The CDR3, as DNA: TGTGCCAGCAGCTCCGGGACTAGCGTTTATGTAGATACGCAGTATTTT. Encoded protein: CASSSGTSVYVDTQYF.

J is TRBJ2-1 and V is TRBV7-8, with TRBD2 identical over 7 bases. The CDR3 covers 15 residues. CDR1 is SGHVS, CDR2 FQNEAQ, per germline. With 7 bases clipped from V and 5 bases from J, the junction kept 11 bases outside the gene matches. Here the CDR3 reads CASTPGGSGDNEQFF. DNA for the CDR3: TGTGCCAGCACCCCCGGTGGCAGCGGGGACAATGAGCAGTTCTTC.

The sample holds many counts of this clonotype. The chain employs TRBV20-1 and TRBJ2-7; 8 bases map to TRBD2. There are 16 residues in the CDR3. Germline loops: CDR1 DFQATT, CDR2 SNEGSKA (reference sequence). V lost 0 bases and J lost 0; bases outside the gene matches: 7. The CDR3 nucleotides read TGCAGTGCTAGAGATGGGCGGGGGGCTACCTCCTACGAGCAGTACTTC. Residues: CSARDGRGATSYEQYF.

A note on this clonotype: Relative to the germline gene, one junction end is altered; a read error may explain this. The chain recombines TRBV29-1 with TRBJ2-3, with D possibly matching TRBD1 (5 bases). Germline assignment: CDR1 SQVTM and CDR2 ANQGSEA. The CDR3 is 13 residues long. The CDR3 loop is CSLIREVTDTRYF. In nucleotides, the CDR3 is TGCAGCCTTATCAGGGAAGTCACAGATACGCGGTATTTT.

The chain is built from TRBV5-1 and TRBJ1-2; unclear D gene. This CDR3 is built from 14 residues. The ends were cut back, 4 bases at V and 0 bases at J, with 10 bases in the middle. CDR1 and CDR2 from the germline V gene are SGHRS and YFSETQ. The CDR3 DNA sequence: TGCGCCAGCAGCCCGGACGGAACTAACTATGGCTACACCTTC. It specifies CASSPDGTNYGYTF.

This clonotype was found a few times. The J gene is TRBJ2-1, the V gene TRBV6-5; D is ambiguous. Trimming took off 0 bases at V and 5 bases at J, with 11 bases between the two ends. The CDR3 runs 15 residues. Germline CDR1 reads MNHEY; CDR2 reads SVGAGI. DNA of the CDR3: TGTGCCAGCAGTTACTCAAGAAGGACGAACAATGAGCAGTTCTTC. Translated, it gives CASSYSRRTNNEQFF.

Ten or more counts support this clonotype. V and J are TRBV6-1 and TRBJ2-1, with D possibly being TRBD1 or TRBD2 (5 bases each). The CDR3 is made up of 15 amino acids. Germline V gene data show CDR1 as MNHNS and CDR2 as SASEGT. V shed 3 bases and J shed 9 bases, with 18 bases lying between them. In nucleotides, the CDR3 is TGTGCCAGCAGTGATTACCCCGGGGCTAGTAGTGAGCAGTTCTTC. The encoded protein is CASSDYPGASSEQFF.